This T cell receptor (beta chain) comes out of a study of blood T cell repertoires in COVID-19. The CDR3 has 15 amino acids. CDR1 SGDLS and CDR2 YYNGEE come from the germline V gene. The V gene end was trimmed by 3 bases and the J gene end by 5 bases; junction bases not matched to a gene: 5. Clones were sequenced by immunoSEQ multiplex PCR, and TCRdb holds only the in-frame ones, with some missing. This table has 390,000 or so clones, around nine tenths appearing once. Recovery among Cohort 3 donors was established by two negative PCRs, clearance, or symptom resolution. This chain uses TRBV9 with TRBJ1-6; 7 bases match TRBD1. This TCR came from a woman between 50 and 59 years old who had recovered from COVID-19. Sample: PBMCs or T cells enriched from blood (not recorded which). DNA of the CDR3: TGTGCCAGCAGCGCCGGGGACAGACATAATTCACCCCTCCACTTT. This encodes CASSAGDRHNSPLHF.